This entry is about one TCR beta chain. The data were taken from a study of glioma-infiltrating T cells. From germline, CDR1 is SQVTM and CDR2 ANQGSEA. The CDR3 has 13 residues. V lost 3 bases and J lost 2, with 9 bases in between. The iRepertoire nested amplicon-rescue multiplex PCR amplified TCR alpha and beta CDR3s from RNA. One entry per CDR3 protein, called by TCRdb with MiXCR from the multiplex PCR reads. The sample includes about 400,000 distinct CDR3 sequences, less than 50% of them seen just once. The rearrangement links TRBV29-1 to TRBJ2-3, with D hard to call. The clonotype comes from a human donor with low-grade glioma or glioblastoma, undergoing nonglioma brain surgery, or in good health (not recorded which). The sequenced material came from glioma tissue, nonneoplastic brain tissue, or PBMCs (not recorded which). The CDR3 coding sequence is TGCAGCGTTGACAGAGTCTCCACAGATACGCAGTATTTT. Its translation is CSVDRVSTDTQYF.